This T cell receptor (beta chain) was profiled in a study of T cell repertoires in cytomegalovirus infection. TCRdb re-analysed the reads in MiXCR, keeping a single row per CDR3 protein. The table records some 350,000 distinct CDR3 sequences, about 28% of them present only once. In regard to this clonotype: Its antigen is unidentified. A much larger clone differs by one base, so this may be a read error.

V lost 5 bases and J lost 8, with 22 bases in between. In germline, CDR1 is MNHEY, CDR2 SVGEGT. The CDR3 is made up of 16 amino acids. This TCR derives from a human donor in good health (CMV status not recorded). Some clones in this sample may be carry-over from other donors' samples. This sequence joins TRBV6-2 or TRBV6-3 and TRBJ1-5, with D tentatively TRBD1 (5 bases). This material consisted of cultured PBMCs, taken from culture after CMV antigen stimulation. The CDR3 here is CASSPPRQGSTKPQHF. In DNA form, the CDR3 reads TGTGCCAGCAGTCCGCCCCGGCAGGGATCCACAAAGCCCCAGCATTTT.